The 30 T cell receptor beta chains below all came from one sample that was sequenced in a study of T cell responses to AZD1222 COVID-19 vaccine. Some clones are missing from TCRdb's copy, which holds only in-frame ones; the method was immunoSEQ multiplex PCR. The data hold about 130,000 clones, with roughly 88% observed a single time. Sequencing used peripheral blood, obtained on day 0 of AZD1222 vaccination. The receptor set was obtained from an adult in good health.

The chain uses TRBV29-1 and TRBJ1-3, with D maybe TRBD1 (6 bases). Germline CDR1 SQVTM, CDR2 ANQGSEA. The CDR3 loop spans 13 amino acids. Trimming removed 5 bases at V and 2 bases at J, with 10 bases between. The CDR3 nucleotides are TGCAGCGTTAGGGGGGGGGCTGGAAACACCATATATTTT. Its translation: CSVRGGAGNTIYF.

This rearrangement joins TRBV28 to TRBJ1-1; D is unclear. V lost 5 bases and J 1 base, leaving 11 bases between the germline ends. The CDR3 spans 14 residues. Germline lookup yields CDR1 MDHEN and CDR2 SYDVKM. The CDR3 loop reads CASSPLPPNTEAFF. The CDR3 DNA reads as TGTGCCAGCAGTCCTCTGCCCCCGAACACTGAAGCTTTCTTT.

CDR3 loop: CASSQDPDRGDYGYTF. The CDR3 DNA reads TGTGCCAGCAGCCAGGACCCGGACAGGGGGGACTATGGCTACACCTTC. The rearrangement joins TRBV4-2 to TRBJ1-2; TRBD1 aligns across 10 bases. The CDR3 has 16 amino acids. Germline V lookup: CDR1 LGHNA, CDR2 YNFKEQ. J lost 3 bases, V lost 3 bases, and 7 bases had no gene match.

The chain combines TRBV10-3 with TRBJ2-1; 9 bases agree with TRBD2. Per germline, CDR1 ENHRY and CDR2 SYGVKD. After removal of 10 bases from V and 0 bases from J, the junction contained 4 bases not matched to a gene. The CDR3 runs 14 residues. DNA for the CDR3: TGTGCCAACGCGGGGGGGGACTCCTACAATGAGCAGTTCTTC. Amino acid sequence: CANAGGDSYNEQFF.

The rearrangement uses TRBV7-2 and TRBJ2-1, with 10 nucleotides matching TRBD2. The CDR3 spans 14 residues. Germline V gene lookup returns CDR1 SGHTA and CDR2 FQGNSA. With V trimmed by 5 bases and J by 8 bases, 6 bases remained unmatched. The CDR3 reads CASSLGLAVDEQFF. Here the CDR3 DNA reads TGTGCCAGCAGCCTCGGACTAGCGGTCGATGAGCAGTTCTTC.

The rearrangement joins TRBV7-6 to TRBJ1-2; TRBD1 matches at 7 bases. The CDR3 spans 14 residues. Germline V CDR1 and CDR2: SGHVS, FNYEAQ. Trimming cost V 6 bases and J 4 bases; bases outside gene matches: 8. The CDR3 sequence: CASSQTGPGYGYTF. CDR3 DNA sequence: TGTGCCAGCAGTCAGACAGGGCCCGGCTATGGCTACACCTTC.

The chain combines TRBV3-1 (or the pseudogene TRBV3-2) with TRBJ2-1; D gene uncertain. The CDR3 extends over 11 amino acids. Looked up from germline, CDR1 is LGHDT and CDR2 is YNNKEL (reference sequence). V was pared by 1 base and J by 12 bases, with 7 bases between. The CDR3 DNA is TGTGCCAGCAGCCAAGGTCAGGCGCAGTTCTTC. Amino acids: CASSQGQAQFF.

The chain links TRBV4-2 to TRBJ2-7; D might be TRBD2 (6 bases). Germline V gene sequence: CDR1 LGHNA, CDR2 YNFKEQ. V was clipped by 0 bases and J by 3 bases, with 15 bases between them. CDR3 length equals 16 residues. The CDR3 DNA reads as TGTGCCAGCAGCCAAGATCTGGCGGGGCCAATCTACGAGCAGTACTTC. Translated: CASSQDLAGPIYEQYF.

The chain carries TRBV1 and TRBJ1-2. TRBV1 is a recognized pseudogene. This CDR3 comprises 14 residues. The CDR3, as DNA: TGCACCAGCAGCCAAGAGGGGGACCCGTATGGCTACACCTTC. Encoded protein: CTSSQEGDPYGYTF.

CDR3 region: CASSLGGSSYNEQFF. The CDR3 coding sequence is TGTGCCAGCAGTTTAGGAGGAAGCTCCTACAATGAGCAGTTCTTC. The chain has TRBV28 and TRBJ2-1, with D perhaps TRBD2 (5 bases). Germline loops: CDR1 MDHEN, CDR2 SYDVKM. V dropped 2 bases and J dropped 0 bases, with 8 bases sitting between them. This CDR3 is 15 amino acids long.

This clone came up once. The gene calls are TRBV15 and TRBJ2-7, with D unresolved. The CDR3 is 11 residues long. Trimming took off 1 base at V and 7 bases at J, with 5 bases between the two ends. Germline V lookup: CDR1 LNHNV, CDR2 YYDKDF (reference sequence). CDR3 amino acids: CATSRVGEQYF. DNA of the CDR3: TGTGCCACCAGCAGAGTTGGAGAGCAGTACTTC.

This chain uses TRBV7-9 with TRBJ2-7; no reliable D call. CDR3 length: 13 amino acids. The V and J ends lost 5 bases and 4 bases respectively, with 12 bases between them. The germline V gene encodes CDR1 SEHNR and CDR2 FQNEAQ (reference sequence). The CDR3 here is CASSPSDPYEQYF. As DNA, the CDR3 is TGTGCCAGCAGCCCCTCGGACCCATACGAGCAGTACTTC.

This chain links TRBV5-6 with TRBJ1-6; possibly TRBD1 for D (5 bases). The CDR3 sequence is 17 residues long. CDR1 is SGHDT, CDR2 YYEEEE, per germline. Trimming removed 4 bases from V and 0 bases from J, with 14 bases in between. CDR3 protein: CASSLGTAGSYNSPLHF. The DNA for the CDR3 is TGTGCCAGCAGCCTAGGGACCGCGGGCTCCTATAATTCACCCCTCCACTTT.

This chain joins TRBV9 and TRBJ1-2, with 11 bases that match TRBD1. CDR1 is SGDLS and CDR2 is YYNGEE in the germline V gene. The length of the CDR3 is 15 residues. V gave up 0 bases and J gave up 3 bases; unmatched junction bases: 1. CDR3 DNA: TGTGCCAGCAGCGTAGGGACAGGGGGCGACTATGGCTACACCTTC. Residues: CASSVGTGGDYGYTF.

This chain connects TRBV19 to TRBJ2-5; unclear D gene. Looked up from germline, CDR1 is LNHDA and CDR2 is SQIVND (reference sequence). The V and J ends lost 3 bases and 4 bases respectively, with 6 bases between them. The CDR3 length is 12 residues. The CDR3 spells CASSMKRETQYF. CDR3 nucleotide sequence: TGTGCCAGTAGTATGAAAAGAGAGACCCAGTACTTC. Based on the CDR3 plus reference TRBV19 and TRBJ2-5, the full variable domain is DGGITQSPKYLFRKEGQNVTLSCEQNLNHDAMYWYRQDPGQGLRLIYYSQIVNDFQKGDIAEGYSVSREKKESFPLTVTSAQKNPTAFYLCASSMKRETQYFGPGTRLLVL.

This clone was counted once. The chain joins TRBV6-5 to TRBJ2-3; TRBD1 is a possible D gene (5 bases). The CDR3 consists of 14 residues. Germline lookup yields CDR1 MNHEY and CDR2 SVGAGI. The V end lost 5 bases, the J end lost 5 bases, and 14 bases lay between the germline ends. This CDR3 reads CASSRQPNEDTQYF. As DNA, the CDR3 is TGTGCCAGCAGTCGACAGCCAAATGAAGATACGCAGTATTTT.

J is TRBJ1-6 and V is TRBV11-1; 8 positions match TRBD1. With 5 bases clipped from V and 6 bases from J, the junction kept 9 bases outside the gene matches. CDR1 SGHAT and CDR2 FQDESV come from the germline V gene (reference sequence). The length of the CDR3 is 16 residues. This CDR3 is CASSRGLGQVNSPLHF. The CDR3 nucleotides are TGTGCCAGCAGCAGAGGATTGGGACAGGTTAATTCACCCCTCCACTTT.

This sequence joins TRBV3-1 (or the pseudogene TRBV3-2) and TRBJ2-7; D uncertain. V gave up 4 bases and J gave up 2 bases, with 9 bases separating them. The CDR3 extends over 13 amino acids. Germline assignment: CDR1 LGHDT and CDR2 YNNKEL (reference sequence). The CDR3 sequence: CASSPGPAYEQYF. The CDR3 coding sequence is TGTGCCAGCAGCCCTGGGCCAGCCTACGAGCAGTACTTC.

This clone showed up just once. In DNA form, the CDR3 reads TGTGCCAGCAGTGGGACAGGAGGGAGCACTGAAGCTTTCTTT. Amino acids: CASSGTGGSTEAFF. The chain links TRBV2 to TRBJ1-1; 7 positions match TRBD1. The V gene's germline CDR1 is SNHLY and CDR2 FYNNEI. The V and J ends lost 4 bases and 4 bases, in that order; junction bases with no gene match: 6. This CDR3 region has 14 residues.

The rearrangement uses TRBV18 and TRBJ2-3; the match to TRBD2 covers 9 bases. Germline V gene data show CDR1 as KGHSH and CDR2 as LQKENI. V was clipped by 8 bases and J by 1 base; unmatched bases: 4. CDR3 size: 14 residues. CDR3 protein: CASTASGGTDTQYF. For the CDR3, the DNA is TGTGCCAGCACGGCTAGCGGGGGCACAGATACGCAGTATTTT.

This chain joins TRBV28 and TRBJ2-7; 7 bases align to TRBD2. Trimming cost V 8 bases and J 6 bases; bases outside gene matches: 13. The germline CDR1 and CDR2 sequences are MDHEN and SYDVKM. The CDR3 contains 14 residues. The CDR3 bases are TGTGCCAGCCTTAGGGGAGGGGTCAAATTCGAGCAGTACTTC. Protein product: CASLRGGVKFEQYF. Variable domain in full (rest from reference TRBV28 and TRBJ2-7): DVKVTQSSRYLVKRTGEKVFLECVQDMDHENMFWYRQDPGLGLRLIYFSYDVKMKEKGDIPEGYSVSREKKERFSLILESASTNQTSMYLCASLRGGVKFEQYFGPGTRLTVT.

CDR3 nucleotide sequence: TGCGCCAGCAGCCAAGGACCGAGGGACCTCTCTGGAAACACCATATATTTT. It encodes CASSQGPRDLSGNTIYF. V gene TRBV4-3 combines with J gene TRBJ1-3, with D perhaps matching TRBD1 (5 bases). The germline CDR1 and CDR2 sequences are LGHNA and YSLEER. Trimming left V 1 base short and J 0 bases short, with 13 bases between. This CDR3 contains 17 residues.

This clone was seen a handful of times. The chain is built from TRBV11-2 and TRBJ2-5; 7 nucleotides match TRBD1. The CDR3 spans 17 residues. The germline gives CDR1 SGHAT, CDR2 FQNNGV. With 3 bases clipped from V and 9 bases from J, the junction kept 19 bases outside the gene matches. The CDR3 loop reads CASSFSSGGQSGKAQYF. In DNA, the CDR3 is TGTGCCAGCAGCTTCTCCTCAGGGGGACAGTCGGGAAAAGCCCAGTACTTC.

The V call is TRBV24-1, the J call TRBJ1-2; 8 positions agree with TRBD1. CDR1 is KGHDR and CDR2 is SFDVKD in the germline V gene. This CDR3 region has 13 residues. The J segment lost 3 bases and the V segment lost 7 bases, leaving 3 bases of the junction unmatched. CDR3 in amino acids: CATSEDRDYGYTF. The CDR3 nucleotides are TGTGCCACCAGCGAGGACAGGGACTATGGCTACACCTTC.

In DNA, the CDR3 is TGTGCCAGCAGCTTCCTCCCCGTGGGGACAGGGGGACCTGAAGCTTTCTTT. Protein product: CASSFLPVGTGGPEAFF. The V gene is TRBV9, the J gene TRBJ1-1, with TRBD1 identical over 11 bases. The CDR3 contains 17 residues. V shed 4 bases and J 6 bases; nucleotides not matched to a gene: 14. Germline V CDR1 and CDR2: SGDLS, YYNGEE.

The gene calls are TRBV7-3 and TRBJ2-1; D may correspond to TRBD1 or TRBD2 (5 bases each). This CDR3 is 16 amino acids long. V shed 3 bases and J shed 6 bases, with 18 bases lying between them. Germline V gene lookup returns CDR1 SGHTA and CDR2 FQGTGA. This CDR3 reads CASSLPGHGASNEQFF. The CDR3 DNA reads TGTGCCAGCAGCTTGCCCGGACACGGGGCGTCCAATGAGCAGTTCTTC.

J is TRBJ2-5 and V is TRBV4-1, with D perhaps TRBD1 (6 bases). The germline CDR1 and CDR2 sequences are MGHRA and YSYEKL. The CDR3 covers 16 residues. V lost 4 bases and J lost 4, with 19 bases in between. CDR3 sequence: CASSPVHRDLRETQYF. The CDR3 DNA reads TGCGCCAGCAGCCCGGTACACAGGGATTTACGAGAGACCCAGTACTTC.

The V and J genes are TRBV5-1 and TRBJ1-1; D remains ambiguous. This CDR3 is built from 13 residues. Germline V gives CDR1 SGHRS, CDR2 YFSETQ. The V end was cut by 6 bases, the J end by 0 bases, with 9 bases between. CDR3 coding DNA: TGCGCCAGCAAATACCTACTGAACACTGAAGCTTTCTTT. Translated, it gives CASKYLLNTEAFF.

The gene calls are TRBV7-2 and TRBJ2-1; TRBD2 matches 13 bases. CDR1 SGHTA and CDR2 FQGNSA come from the germline V gene. This CDR3 contains 18 residues. V dropped 1 base and J dropped 1; count of bases not matched to a gene: 4. As DNA, the CDR3 is TGTGCCAGCAGCTTAGGACTAGCGGGAGGAAGTTCCTACAATGAGCAGTTCTTC. Translation: CASSLGLAGGSSYNEQFF.

The genes are TRBV7-2 and TRBJ2-7; D is unclear. Germline V gene data show CDR1 as SGHTA and CDR2 as FQGNSA. V was trimmed by 1 base and J by 0 bases, leaving 10 bases between them. The CDR3 sequence is 15 residues long. The CDR3 is CASSLVGLDSYEQYF. In nucleotides, the CDR3 is TGTGCCAGCAGCTTAGTTGGCCTGGACTCCTACGAGCAGTACTTC.